One sample yielded the 29 T cell receptor beta chains listed below, sequenced in a study of T-cell memory formation after mild COVID-19 (dated by TCRdb to the early 2020s). Library construction relied on 5' RACE. The sequencer listed for this sample is Illumina NovaSeq 6000. TCRdb handled the public reads itself, with Q25 trimming in fastp and clone calling in MiXCR, and kept productive beta chains. Each entry merges the rows of one CDR3 protein and shows their most common DNA and genes. The sample table shows a few hundred thousand distinct CDR3 sequences, and 20% to 25% are seen once. The top ten clonotypes cover 12% of the sample. Sequencing was carried out using PBMCs or a T cell subset sorted from them (not recorded which). The receptors stem from an adult woman who had mild COVID-19 (a few samples of this study predate the infection). The sample titles of this study are shuffled in the database, so cell type and time point are left out; the donor was told from shared clones.

V is TRBV20-1 and J is TRBJ1-2, with D possibly TRBD1 on 6 matching bases. This CDR3 is built from 14 residues. Trimming removed 1 base at V and 6 bases at J, with 15 bases between. Germline V CDR1 and CDR2: DFQATT, SNEGSKA (reference sequence). CDR3 amino acids: CSARVDSTSDGYTF. DNA of the CDR3: TGCAGTGCTAGAGTGGACAGCACCTCGGATGGCTACACCTTC.

This clonotype has just a few counts. This chain joins TRBV25-1 and TRBJ1-4; D not resolved. V lost 2 bases, J lost 7 bases, and 17 bases lay in between. Germline CDR1 is MGHDK and CDR2 is SYGVNS. The CDR3 is 16 amino acids. The CDR3 DNA sequence: TGTGCCAGCAGTGAAATGGGGAACTCCGGGAGTGAAAAACTGTTTTTT. Amino acids: CASSEMGNSGSEKLFF.

V usage is TRBV12-3 or TRBV12-4 and J usage is TRBJ2-5, with unresolved D. V dropped 3 bases and J dropped 0 bases, with 8 bases sitting between them. The CDR3 is 14 residues long. CDR3 nucleotide sequence: TGTGCCAGCAGTTTTTACAGAGACCAAGAGACCCAGTACTTC. Residues: CASSFYRDQETQYF.

The V gene is TRBV5-6, the J gene TRBJ2-5; 7 positions match TRBD2. The CDR3 runs to 14 residues. After removal of 4 bases from V and 2 bases from J, the junction contained 5 bases not matched to a gene. CDR1 is SGHDT and CDR2 is YYEEEE in the germline V gene. The CDR3 is CASSLADNQETQYF. Written as DNA, the CDR3 is TGTGCCAGCAGCCTAGCGGATAATCAAGAGACCCAGTACTTC.

Only a few counts were recorded for this clonotype. The chain has TRBV27 and TRBJ2-1, with TRBD1 matching over 8 bases. This CDR3 is 15 amino acids long. The V gene's germline CDR1 is MNHEY and CDR2 SMNVEV (reference sequence). V dropped 5 bases and J dropped 9; count of bases not matched to a gene: 12. CDR3 sequence reads: CASSTAGQVLGEQFF. The CDR3 DNA sequence: TGTGCCAGCAGTACTGCGGGACAGGTGCTCGGTGAGCAGTTCTTC.

The chain is built from TRBV12-3 or TRBV12-4 and TRBJ2-2, with D unresolved. CDR3 length: 12 amino acids. V gave up 8 bases and J gave up 4 bases, with 8 bases separating them. This CDR3 reads CASLPRTGELFF. CDR3 DNA: TGTGCCAGCCTTCCCCGCACCGGGGAGCTGTTTTTT.

This clonotype was seen only a few times. The chain has TRBV6-5 and TRBJ1-2; 9 nucleotides align to TRBD1. The junction had 5 bases not matched to a gene; V was cut back by 2 bases and J by 4 bases. The CDR3 is made up of 15 amino acids. The germline V gene encodes CDR1 MNHEY and CDR2 SVGAGI. CDR3: CASSYDTGGIYGYTF. The CDR3, as DNA: TGTGCCAGCAGTTACGATACAGGGGGCATCTATGGCTACACCTTC.

The V and J genes are TRBV20-1 and TRBJ2-7, with 9 nucleotides matching TRBD1. Per germline, CDR1 DFQATT and CDR2 SNEGSKA (reference sequence). With V trimmed by 3 bases and J by 3 bases, 6 bases remained unmatched. The CDR3 loop spans 14 amino acids. The CDR3: CSARKDRGFYEQYF. The CDR3 DNA sequence: TGCAGTGCTAGGAAGGACAGGGGCTTCTACGAGCAGTACTTC.

This clonotype was picked up one time. This chain joins TRBV7-2 and TRBJ2-7, with TRBD2 identical over 11 bases. This CDR3 has 16 amino acids. In germline, CDR1 is SGHTA, CDR2 FQGNSA. V was clipped by 4 bases and J by 5 bases; unmatched bases: 10. The CDR3 reads CASSSLAGGAQNEQYF. The CDR3 DNA reads TGTGCCAGCAGCTCGTTAGCGGGGGGGGCTCAGAACGAGCAGTACTTC.

V is TRBV5-6 and J is TRBJ1-1; D is unresolved. The CDR3 loop spans 17 amino acids. Germline lookup yields CDR1 SGHDT and CDR2 YYEEEE. The V and J ends lost 0 bases and 1 base respectively, with 16 bases between them. CDR3 coding DNA: TGTGCCAGCAGCTTGGTCGCTGGCGCGCCTTGGAACACTGAAGCTTTCTTT. This sequence encodes CASSLVAGAPWNTEAFF.

The V and J genes are TRBV7-9 and TRBJ2-5; the match to TRBD2 covers 7 bases. CDR1 and CDR2 (germline): SEHNR, FQNEAQ (reference sequence). Germline trimming cut 5 bases from V and 5 bases from J; bases unmatched to any gene: 11. The CDR3 runs 15 residues. The CDR3 loop is CASSASQAGGETQYF. CDR3 bases: TGTGCCAGCAGCGCCTCTCAGGCCGGGGGGGAGACCCAGTACTTC.

This clonotype occurred a few times. The rearrangement links TRBV4-1 to TRBJ1-6; D call uncertain. From germline, CDR1 is MGHRA and CDR2 YSYEKL. Trimming shortened V by 0 bases and J by 10 bases, and 13 bases separated the two germline ends. This CDR3 is 15 amino acids long. CDR3: CASSQEEGAGSPLHF. The CDR3 DNA follows: TGCGCCAGCAGCCAAGAGGAGGGCGCCGGGTCACCCCTCCACTTT.

This clonotype was observed a few times. This rearrangement joins TRBV9 to TRBJ2-5, with 12 bases fitting TRBD1. CDR1 is SGDLS and CDR2 is YYNGEE in the germline V gene. J lost 2 bases, V lost 0 bases, and 11 bases had no gene match. The CDR3 runs to 19 residues. CDR3 amino acids: CASSVAVDRDRGQQETQYF. DNA for the CDR3: TGTGCCAGCAGCGTAGCTGTTGACCGGGACAGGGGGCAACAAGAGACCCAGTACTTC. The whole variable domain, filled in from reference TRBV9 and TRBJ2-5, reads DSGVTQTPKHLITATGQRVTLRCSPRSGDLSVYWYQQSLDQGLQFLIQYYNGEERAKGNILERFSAQQFPDLHSELNLSSLELGDSALYFCASSVAVDRDRGQQETQYFGPGTRLLVL.

This clonotype appeared a few times. V is TRBV4-2 and J is TRBJ2-7, with D possibly being TRBD1 or TRBD2 (5 bases each). Between the trimmed V and J ends, which lost 0 bases and 2 bases, there was a span of 17 bases. The CDR3 spans 17 residues. The germline CDR1 and CDR2 sequences are LGHNA and YNFKEQ. The CDR3 region has the DNA TGTGCCAGCAGCCAAGATATACCAGGGACCCCGACCTACGAGCAGTACTTC. It is translated as CASSQDIPGTPTYEQYF.

The genes are TRBV2 and TRBJ2-1; D is possibly TRBD2 (6 bases). Germline CDR1 is SNHLY and CDR2 is FYNNEI. This CDR3 contains 14 residues. V dropped 7 bases and J dropped 7 bases, with 17 bases sitting between them. CDR3 sequence: CASKEGEGTNEQFF. Written as DNA, the CDR3 is TGTGCCAGCAAGGAGGGAGAGGGTACAAATGAGCAGTTCTTC.

This clonotype was recorded a few times. The DNA for the CDR3 is TGCAGCGCCATGACAGGGGGCAATGGCTACACCTTC. This gives the protein CSAMTGGNGYTF. The chain uses TRBV29-1 and TRBJ1-2; TRBD1 agrees at 10 bases. The germline V gene encodes CDR1 SQVTM and CDR2 ANQGSEA. V was pared by 7 bases and J by 6 bases, with 5 bases of the junction left unmatched. The CDR3 is 12 residues long.

This clonotype has only a few counts. This chain connects TRBV20-1 to TRBJ2-5; no reliable D call. Trimming removed 0 bases from V and 0 bases from J, with 11 bases in between. Germline CDR1 and CDR2: DFQATT and SNEGSKA (reference sequence). CDR3 size: 15 residues. Here the CDR3 DNA reads TGCAGTGCTAGAGATCTGAGAGTAGACCAAGAGACCCAGTACTTC. Residues: CSARDLRVDQETQYF.

The V gene is TRBV27, the J gene TRBJ2-1; no firm D call. This CDR3 is built from 13 residues. V lost 5 bases and J 10 bases, leaving 15 bases between the germline ends. Germline V gives CDR1 MNHEY, CDR2 SMNVEV (reference sequence). The CDR3 DNA follows: TGTGCCAGCAGTGTCCTGGGCTTGGGGGAGCAGTTCTTC. Amino acid sequence: CASSVLGLGEQFF.

This chain connects TRBV5-5 to TRBJ1-1; D is uncertain. The CDR3 length is 13 residues. Per the germline V gene, CDR1 is SGHKS and CDR2 is YYEKEE (reference sequence). V was trimmed by 5 bases and J by 1 base, leaving 9 bases between them. The CDR3 DNA sequence: TGTGCCAGCAGAGCGCAGACGAACACTGAAGCTTTCTTT. It specifies CASRAQTNTEAFF.

The chain is built from TRBV4-1 and TRBJ1-2; D is perhaps TRBD1 (6 bases). Germline CDR1 and CDR2: MGHRA and YSYEKL. The V gene lost 1 base and the J gene lost 5 bases, with 14 bases spanning the gap. The CDR3 runs 15 residues. This chain's CDR3 is CASSQGDRSDYGYTF. DNA of the CDR3: TGCGCCAGCAGCCAAGGTGACAGGTCGGATTATGGCTACACCTTC.

This clonotype was detected a few times. The chain combines TRBV5-4 with TRBJ1-2; TRBD1 agrees at 7 bases. The V segment lost 0 bases and the J segment 0 bases; nucleotides outside the gene matches: 8. The germline gives CDR1 SGHNT, CDR2 YYREEE (reference sequence). The CDR3 is 17 residues long. The chain's CDR3 is CASSLETGRLANYGYTF. CDR3 DNA sequence: TGTGCCAGCAGCTTGGAGACAGGGAGGTTGGCTAACTATGGCTACACCTTC.

The chain is built from TRBV5-1 and TRBJ1-2; TRBD1 agrees at 7 bases. Germline CDR1 SGHRS, CDR2 YFSETQ. V lost 5 bases, J lost 8 bases, and 12 bases stayed unmatched. This CDR3 has 14 amino acids. The DNA for the CDR3 is TGCGCCAGCAGTCAAATCGACAGGGAATACGGCTACACCTTC. It yields the protein CASSQIDREYGYTF.

This clonotype was counted only a few times. The DNA for the CDR3 is TGTGCCTGGAGTCCGGGCAAGTTAGCCACTGGAAACACCATATATTTT. It encodes CAWSPGKLATGNTIYF. The gene calls are TRBV30 and TRBJ1-3; D ambiguous. CDR3 size: 16 residues. Germline V lookup: CDR1 GTSNPN, CDR2 SVGIG (reference sequence). V lost 2 bases, J lost 2 bases, and 16 bases lay in between. The variable domain in full, with the rest retrieved from reference TRBV30 and TRBJ1-3, is SQTIHQWPATLVQPVGSPLSLECTVEGTSNPNLYWYRQAAGRGLQLLFYSVGIGQISSEVPQNLSASRPQDRQFILSSKKLLLSDSGFYLCAWSPGKLATGNTIYFGEGSWLTVV.

The CDR3 coding sequence is TGCGCCAGCAGTCGGACAGGGATTGGTTCACCCCTCCACTTT. Its protein is CASSRTGIGSPLHF. The rearrangement uses TRBV5-1 and TRBJ1-6; 8 nucleotides align to TRBD1. The germline V gene has CDR1 SGHRS and CDR2 YFSETQ. The CDR3 length is 14 residues. V lost 5 bases and J lost 9; bases outside the gene matches: 7.

The gene calls are TRBV24-1 and TRBJ2-7; unclear D gene. V was shortened by 0 bases and J by 5 bases, with 4 bases between the two germline ends. CDR3 length equals 12 residues. CDR1 and CDR2 from the germline V gene are KGHDR and SFDVKD. This chain's CDR3 is CATSDLSNEQYF. CDR3 bases: TGTGCCACCAGTGATTTGTCTAACGAGCAGTACTTC.

The chain is built from TRBV12-3 or TRBV12-4 and TRBJ2-3, with 9 bases that match TRBD2. The CDR3 contains 15 residues. Trimming removed 5 bases from V and 1 base from J; junction bases left unmatched: 4. The CDR3 region has the DNA TGTGCCAGCAGTCCCATAGCGGGGGGCACAGATACGCAGTATTTT. This codes for CASSPIAGGTDTQYF.

This clonotype was seen at least ten times. The chain carries TRBV5-1 and TRBJ2-5; D may be TRBD2 (6 bases). This CDR3 is built from 14 residues. Germline CDR1 reads SGHRS; CDR2 reads YFSETQ. Between the trimmed V and J ends, which lost 0 bases and 6 bases, there was a span of 12 bases. This CDR3 is CASSLDPGVKTQYF. In DNA, the CDR3 is TGCGCCAGCAGCTTGGATCCGGGGGTGAAGACCCAGTACTTC.

The chain's CDR3 is CASSQETGLNEKLFF. The CDR3 DNA reads TGTGCCAGCAGCCAAGAGACAGGACTGAATGAAAAACTGTTTTTT. The genes are TRBV3-1 and TRBJ1-4, with TRBD1 as a possible D gene (6 bases). The germline CDR1 and CDR2 sequences are LGHDT and YNNKEL (reference sequence). V lost 0 bases to trimming and J lost 5 bases, with 10 bases between them. CDR3 length equals 15 residues.

This clonotype was found a few times. The chain is built from TRBV7-2 and TRBJ2-1; no reliable D call. Germline V gene data show CDR1 as SGHTA and CDR2 as FQGNSA. Trimming pared 4 bases from V and 5 bases from J, leaving 12 bases between. The CDR3 totals 14 residues. The CDR3 coding sequence is TGTGCCAGCAGCTCGACGGTGAACCACAATGAGCAGTTCTTC. Its translation is CASSSTVNHNEQFF. Supplemented by reference TRBV7-2 and TRBJ2-1, the full variable domain reads GAGVSQSPSNKVTEKGKDVELRCDPISGHTALYWYRQSLGQGLEFLIYFQGNSAPDKSGLPSDRFSAERTGGSVSTLTIQRTQQEDSAVYLCASSSTVNHNEQFFGPGTRLTVL.